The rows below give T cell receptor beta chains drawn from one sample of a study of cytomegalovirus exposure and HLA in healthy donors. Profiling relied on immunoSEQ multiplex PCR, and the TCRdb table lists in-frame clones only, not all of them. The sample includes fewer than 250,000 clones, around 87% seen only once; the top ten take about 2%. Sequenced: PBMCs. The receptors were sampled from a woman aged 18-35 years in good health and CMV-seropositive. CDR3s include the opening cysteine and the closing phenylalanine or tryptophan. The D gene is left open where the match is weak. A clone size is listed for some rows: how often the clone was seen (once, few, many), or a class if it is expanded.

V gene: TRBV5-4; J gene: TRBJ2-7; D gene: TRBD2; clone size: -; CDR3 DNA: TGTGCCAGCTCGGGGGCGGGAGGGCCGGAGTCCTACGAGCAGTACTTC; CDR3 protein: CASSGAGGPESYEQYF
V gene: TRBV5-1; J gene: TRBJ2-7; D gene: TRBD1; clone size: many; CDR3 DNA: TGCGCCAGCAGCTCGATAGTGACAGGGGGAGGAGGGGACGAGCAGTACTTC; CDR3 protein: CASSSIVTGGGGDEQYF
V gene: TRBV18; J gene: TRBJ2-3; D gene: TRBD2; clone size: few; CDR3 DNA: TGTGCCAGCTCACTACGAGGGGAGGGCCAATCGGGGGCAGATACGCAGTATTTT; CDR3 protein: CASSLRGEGQSGADTQYF
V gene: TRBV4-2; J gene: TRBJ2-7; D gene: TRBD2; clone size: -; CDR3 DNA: TGTGCCAGCAGCCCGACCAGACGGCCTAGCGGGAGGTACGAGCAGTACTTC; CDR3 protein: CASSPTRRPSGRYEQYF
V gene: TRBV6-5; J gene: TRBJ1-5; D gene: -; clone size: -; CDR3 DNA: TGTGCCAGCAGCACAGGGTTGGATCAGCCCCAGCATTTT; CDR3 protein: CASSTGLDQPQHF
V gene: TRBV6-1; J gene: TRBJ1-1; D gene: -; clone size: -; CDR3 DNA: TGTGCCAGCAGTCTCCGGGTCGGGGTGACTGAAGCTTTCTTT; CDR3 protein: CASSLRVGVTEAFF
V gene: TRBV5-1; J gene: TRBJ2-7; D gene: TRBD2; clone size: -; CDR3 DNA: TGCGCCAGCAGCTTGGCGGCTAGCGGCACCTACGAGCAGTACTTC; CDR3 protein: CASSLAASGTYEQYF
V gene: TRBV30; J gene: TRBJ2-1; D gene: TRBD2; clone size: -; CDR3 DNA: TGTGCCTGGAGTGACGGGACTACGTACAATGAGCAGTTCTTC; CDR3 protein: CAWSDGTTYNEQFF
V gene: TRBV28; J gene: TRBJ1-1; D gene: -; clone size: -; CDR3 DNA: TGTGCCAGCAAGGTTGGGGGCGCGGGGGGCACTGAAGCTTTCTTT; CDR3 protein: CASKVGGAGGTEAFF
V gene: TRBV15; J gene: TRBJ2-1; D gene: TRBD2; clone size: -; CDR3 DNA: TGTGCCACAAGGGGCGGGGGATACAATGAGCAGTTCTTC; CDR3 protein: CATRGGGYNEQFF